Given below is one T cell receptor beta chain in context. Its antigen is not known. The source material, RNA transcripts, was used to amplify TCR beta CDR3 regions. When the TCR CDR3 underwent first-round RT-PCR, the HTBI primer set was used. In TCRdb, the multiplex PCR reads were re-called with MiXCR into one record per CDR3 protein. The sample consists of around 540,000 distinct CDR3 sequences, about 45% of them appearing once. The diagnoses drew upon clinical symptoms, serum thyroxine and TRAb, thyroid ultrasound and orbital computed tomography. The entry originates in a study of T cells in Graves' hyperthyroidism and ophthalmopathy. Whole-study findings and limits: The model made its ophthalmopathy prediction, and onset followed a median around 6.9 months later.

The ends were cut back, 5 bases at V and 0 bases at J, with 20 bases in the middle. The germline gives CDR1 SGHVS, CDR2 FQNEAQ. The CDR3 runs 18 residues. The sequence came from a woman under 30 with Graves' hyperthyroidism. The material sequenced was peripheral blood or thyroid tissue (not recorded which). V is TRBV7-8 and J is TRBJ1-5, with D uncertain. CDR3: CASSLLGKTGNSNQPQHF. The CDR3 DNA is TGTGCCAGCAGCCTGTTAGGGAAGACGGGCAATAGCAATCAGCCCCAGCATTTT.